The entry that follows covers one T cell receptor (beta chain) sequence. No antigen is known for it. The sample comes from a study of cytomegalovirus exposure and HLA in healthy donors. Across the whole study: The 95 million to 120 million unique TCR beta sequences, from roughly 170 million T cells, were found by an earlier analysis.

The V gene's germline CDR1 is SEHNR and CDR2 FQNEAQ (reference sequence). Trimming stripped 3 bases from V and 1 base from J, with 9 bases between. The CDR3 contains 14 residues. General study points: In a later analysis, a missense DCLRE1C variant was linked to TCR beta V- and J-gene trimming. Reports showed the classifier diagnosing cytomegalovirus status with high specificity and sensitivity. While the bulk of TCR sequences proved rare, some public TCRs turned up in many donors.

The primer mix had 60 Vbeta and 13 Jbeta primers. Generated by immunoSEQ multiplex PCR, the TCRdb table keeps only in-frame clones and is missing some. The profile covers 110,000 to 150,000 clones, with around 79% appearing a single time and around 3.6% taken by the ten largest. This receptor was obtained from a male donor in good health and CMV-seronegative. The genes are TRBV7-9 and TRBJ1-1; no firm D call. The sequenced sample consisted of PBMCs. CDR3: CASSLDWRNTEAFF. The CDR3 DNA is TGTGCCAGCAGCTTGGATTGGAGGAACACTGAAGCTTTCTTT. The variable domain in full, completed from reference TRBV7-9 and TRBJ1-1, reads DTGVSQNPRHKITKRGQNVTFRCDPISEHNRLYWYRQTLGQGPEFLTYFQNEAQLEKSRLLSDRFSAERPKGSFSTLEIQRTEQGDSAMYLCASSLDWRNTEAFFGQGTRLTVV.